These 25 T cell receptor beta chains were sequenced from one sample in a study of beta chain features in type 1 diabetes. The investigators reverse transcribed all of the isolated RNA, so they sequenced expressed TCRB transcripts. The method was immunoSEQ multiplex PCR; TCRdb's version includes in-frame clones alone and lacks a portion of them. The sample lists about 180,000 clones, more than 10% occurring once. The sequencing sample was made of central memory CD4+ T cells from blood. The receptors were gathered from a woman younger than 30 in good health.

This clone was seen more than once but under ten times. The gene calls are TRBV10-3 and TRBJ2-7; 9 bases are a match to TRBD1. Germline V gene lookup returns CDR1 ENHRY and CDR2 SYGVKD. J lost 6 bases, V lost 10 bases, and 10 bases had no gene match. The CDR3 covers 13 residues. CDR3 in DNA: TGTGCCAGCAGCGGGACAGGGTACGGCGAGCAGTACTTC. Translation: CASSGTGYGEQYF.

CDR3 DNA sequence: TGTGCCAGCTCGTGGCGGAGGCTCACAGATACGCAGTATTTT. Translated: CASSWRRLTDTQYF. The gene calls are TRBV27 and TRBJ2-3, with D possibly being TRBD2 (5 bases). This CDR3 spans 14 amino acids. With 8 bases removed from V and 2 bases from J, the gap between germline ends came to 14 bases. Looked up from germline, CDR1 is MNHEY and CDR2 is SMNVEV (reference sequence).

V gene TRBV4-3 combines with J gene TRBJ1-1, with D unclear. Germline values: CDR1 LGHNA, CDR2 YSLEER. With 5 bases removed from V and 4 bases from J, the gap between germline ends came to 11 bases. This CDR3 is built from 13 residues. CDR3 in DNA: TGCGCCAGCAGCATAGCCCTGGGCACTGAAGCTTTCTTT. This codes for CASSIALGTEAFF.

The sample holds a few counts of this clone. The rearrangement uses TRBV5-6 and TRBJ1-2; D is perhaps TRBD1 (6 bases). Germline V gene lookup returns CDR1 SGHDT and CDR2 YYEEEE. Trimming shortened V by 4 bases and J by 5 bases, and 18 bases separated the two germline ends. The CDR3 extends over 15 amino acids. The CDR3 loop is CASSPRAQGIYGYTF. CDR3 DNA sequence: TGTGCCAGCAGCCCCCGAGCCCAGGGGATTTATGGCTACACCTTC.

The sample holds a few counts of this clone. The CDR3 is CASSVAIGTDYGYTF. In DNA form, the CDR3 reads TGTGCCAGCAGCGTAGCTATAGGGACAGACTATGGCTACACCTTC. V usage is TRBV9 and J usage is TRBJ1-2; TRBD1 matches 7 bases. After removal of 0 bases from V and 3 bases from J, the junction contained 5 bases not matched to a gene. The CDR3 runs to 15 residues. Germline lookup yields CDR1 SGDLS and CDR2 YYNGEE.

Only a few counts were recorded for this clone. The chain links TRBV7-3 to TRBJ2-7; 7 bases agree with TRBD1. Trimming removed 2 bases from V and 1 base from J; junction bases left unmatched: 8. The CDR3 is 16 residues long. CDR1 SGHTA and CDR2 FQGTGA come from the germline V gene. CDR3 loop: CASSLHRGTASYEQYF. Here the CDR3 DNA reads TGTGCCAGCAGCTTACATAGGGGGACAGCATCCTACGAGCAGTACTTC.

The chain links TRBV5-4 to TRBJ2-1; D is possibly TRBD2 (6 bases). V was clipped by 0 bases and J by 7 bases, with 14 bases between them. Germline lookup yields CDR1 SGHNT and CDR2 YYREEE (reference sequence). The CDR3 runs to 15 residues. Written as DNA, the CDR3 is TGTGCCAGCAGCTTGGTAGGACGGGGGAGGAATGAGCAGTTCTTC. Translated, it gives CASSLVGRGRNEQFF.

This chain uses TRBV7-8 with TRBJ2-2, with D tentatively TRBD2 (6 bases). The CDR3 totals 15 residues. Per germline, CDR1 SGHVS and CDR2 FQNEAQ. V was shortened by 2 bases and J by 5 bases, with 12 bases between the two germline ends. The CDR3 DNA reads TGTGCCAGCAGCTTATGGGCAGGAGGGACCGGGGAGCTGTTTTTT. Protein product: CASSLWAGGTGELFF. Looking up the rest from reference TRBV7-8 and TRBJ2-2 gives the full variable domain: GAGVSQSPRYKVAKRGQDVALRCDPISGHVSLFWYQQALGQGPEFLTYFQNEAQLDKSGLPSDRFFAERPEGSVSTLKIQRTQQEDSAVYLCASSLWAGGTGELFFGEGSRLTVL.

The J gene is TRBJ1-1, the V gene TRBV2; 7 nucleotides agree with TRBD1. Germline V gene sequence: CDR1 SNHLY, CDR2 FYNNEI. V was pared by 6 bases and J by 4 bases, with 11 bases of the junction left unmatched. This CDR3 region has 15 residues. The CDR3 protein is CASRELPGGVTEAFF. The CDR3 nucleotides are TGTGCCAGCAGGGAACTTCCAGGGGGTGTCACTGAAGCTTTCTTT.

This rearrangement joins TRBV7-9 to TRBJ2-7; TRBD1 aligns across 7 bases. The CDR3 has 15 residues. Germline-derived CDR1 and CDR2 are SEHNR and FQNEAQ (reference sequence). The junction had 9 bases not matched to a gene; V was cut back by 4 bases and J by 3 bases. CDR3 coding DNA: TGTGCCAGCAGCTCCGCGACAGGGATCGTCTACGAGCAGTACTTC. Translating it yields CASSSATGIVYEQYF.

Only a few counts were recorded for this clone. The V gene is TRBV7-9, the J gene TRBJ1-1; D may be TRBD1 (6 bases). Germline V gives CDR1 SEHNR, CDR2 FQNEAQ (reference sequence). The CDR3 sequence is 13 residues long. Trimming took 10 bases from V and 0 from J, leaving 12 bases between them. The CDR3 sequence: CATRQDLNTEAFF. As DNA, the CDR3 is TGTGCCACCAGACAGGACCTGAACACTGAAGCTTTCTTT.

In its sample, this clone was seen a few times. V usage is TRBV4-2 and J usage is TRBJ2-3; unclear D gene. Per the germline V gene, CDR1 is LGHNA and CDR2 is YNFKEQ. Trimming stripped 2 bases from V and 0 bases from J, with 6 bases between. This CDR3 region has 14 residues. The CDR3 sequence is CASSQPTSTDTQYF. CDR3 DNA: TGTGCCAGCAGCCAACCAACTAGCACAGATACGCAGTATTTT.

This clone has just a few counts. The chain has TRBV5-4 and TRBJ2-1; D perhaps matches TRBD2 (5 bases). Germline V CDR1 and CDR2: SGHNT, YYREEE (reference sequence). The ends were cut back, 2 bases at V and 0 bases at J, with 15 bases in the middle. This CDR3 is built from 17 residues. CDR3 in amino acids: CASSFRAGSSSYNEQFF. CDR3 nucleotide sequence: TGTGCCAGCAGCTTTCGGGCGGGCTCGAGCTCCTACAATGAGCAGTTCTTC.

The chain combines TRBV7-2 with TRBJ2-3; 8 bases fit TRBD2. Germline V CDR1 and CDR2: SGHTA, FQGNSA. This CDR3 is built from 14 residues. J was trimmed by 7 bases and V by 1 base; bases with no gene match: 4. CDR3 loop: CASSLGLAGYTQYF. CDR3 coding DNA: TGTGCCAGCAGCTTAGGGCTAGCGGGTTATACGCAGTATTTT. The full variable domain, in which reference TRBV7-2 and TRBJ2-3 provide the parts outside the CDR3, is GAGVSQSPSNKVTEKGKDVELRCDPISGHTALYWYRQSLGQGLEFLIYFQGNSAPDKSGLPSDRFSAERTGGSVSTLTIQRTQQEDSAVYLCASSLGLAGYTQYFGPGTRLTVL.

This sequence joins TRBV28 and TRBJ2-1, with D perhaps matching TRBD1 (5 bases). CDR1 is MDHEN, CDR2 SYDVKM, per germline. There are 16 residues in the CDR3. Trimming left V 8 bases short and J 0 bases short, with 17 bases between. This CDR3 reads CASRVRTFFSYNEQFF. In DNA form, the CDR3 reads TGTGCCAGCCGGGTACGGACATTCTTCTCCTACAATGAGCAGTTCTTC.

This clone was seen a few times. The genes are TRBV5-1 and TRBJ2-7; D might be TRBD1 (5 bases). The CDR3 has 14 amino acids. CDR1 is SGHRS and CDR2 is YFSETQ in the germline V gene. V lost 3 bases, J lost 3 bases, and 13 bases lay in between. Written as DNA, the CDR3 is TGCGCCAGCAGCTGGGGCCAAACAGACTACGAGCAGTACTTC. Protein sequence: CASSWGQTDYEQYF.

This sequence joins TRBV15 and TRBJ1-2, with TRBD1 identical over 11 bases. In germline, CDR1 is LNHNV, CDR2 YYDKDF (reference sequence). After removal of 5 bases from V and 4 bases from J, the junction contained 9 bases not matched to a gene. CDR3 length equals 16 residues. The DNA for the CDR3 is TGTGCCACCAGCCCCCGTCCCGGGACAGGGGGCTATGGCTACACCTTC. Amino acid sequence: CATSPRPGTGGYGYTF.

This clone was recorded a few times. The chain has TRBV2 and TRBJ2-2; 7 bases are a match to TRBD1. In germline, CDR1 is SNHLY, CDR2 FYNNEI. Germline trimming cut 6 bases from V and 2 bases from J; bases unmatched to any gene: 6. CDR3 length equals 15 residues. The DNA for the CDR3 is TGTGCCAGCAGCCGGGACAGCCTCAACACCGGGGAGCTGTTTTTT. Its translation is CASSRDSLNTGELFF.

This clone has a handful of counts. This chain connects TRBV5-1 to TRBJ2-5; 11 bases map to TRBD2. CDR1 SGHRS and CDR2 YFSETQ come from the germline V gene. The CDR3 consists of 14 residues. Germline trimming cut 2 bases from V and 7 bases from J; bases unmatched to any gene: 4. CDR3 DNA sequence: TGCGCCAGCAGCTTACTAGCGGGAGAGGGGACCCAGTACTTC. Its protein is CASSLLAGEGTQYF.

This clone appeared a few times. V gene TRBV5-1 combines with J gene TRBJ1-5; D may be TRBD1 (5 bases). Germline V gene data show CDR1 as SGHRS and CDR2 as YFSETQ. This CDR3 has 15 residues. V gave up 2 bases and J gave up 4 bases, with 13 bases separating them. CDR3 nucleotides: TGCGCCAGCAGCTTCCAGGGTGATGGTAATCAGCCCCAGCATTTT. Its translation: CASSFQGDGNQPQHF.

The rearrangement links TRBV30 to TRBJ1-5; D may be TRBD1 (5 bases). The CDR3 totals 13 residues. V lost 2 bases and J lost 1, with 6 bases in between. The germline V gene encodes CDR1 GTSNPN and CDR2 SVGIG (reference sequence). The chain's CDR3 is CAWSRQSNQPQHF. The CDR3 DNA reads as TGTGCCTGGAGTAGACAGAGCAATCAGCCCCAGCATTTT.

This sequence joins TRBV5-1 and TRBJ1-1, with 10 bases identical to TRBD1. Germline trimming cut 4 bases from V and 3 bases from J; bases unmatched to any gene: 6. This CDR3 has 15 amino acids. Germline CDR1 and CDR2: SGHRS and YFSETQ. DNA of the CDR3: TGCGCCAGCAGCCGAACCGGGACAGGGGACACTGAAGCTTTCTTT. Encoded protein: CASSRTGTGDTEAFF.

This clone has just a few counts. The J gene is TRBJ2-3, the V gene TRBV6-5, with D perhaps matching TRBD2 (6 bases). CDR1 MNHEY and CDR2 SVGAGI come from the germline V gene. The CDR3 is 16 amino acids. V lost 2 bases and J 0 bases, leaving 12 bases between the germline ends. In DNA form, the CDR3 reads TGTGCCAGCAGTTACCTGGCTAGCGTTAGCACAGATACGCAGTATTTT. As protein: CASSYLASVSTDTQYF.

This clone was seen more than once but under ten times. The chain is built from TRBV5-1 and TRBJ2-4; 10 nucleotides agree with TRBD1. Germline CDR1 and CDR2: SGHRS and YFSETQ. The junction had 9 bases not matched to a gene; V was cut back by 7 bases and J by 8 bases. The CDR3 contains 14 residues. As DNA, the CDR3 is TGCGCCAGCGCCCGACAGGGGGCCTCGGACATTCAGTACTTC. Its translation: CASARQGASDIQYF.

The V and J genes are TRBV30 and TRBJ2-2; D unresolved. The CDR3 covers 14 residues. Trimming removed 3 bases from V and 3 bases from J, with 11 bases in between. CDR1 is GTSNPN, CDR2 SVGIG, per germline (reference sequence). CDR3 in amino acids: CAWRARAYTGELFF. DNA of the CDR3: TGTGCCTGGAGGGCTAGAGCATACACCGGGGAGCTGTTTTTT.